These 21 T cell receptor beta chains originate from one sample sequenced in a study of T cell repertoires in cytomegalovirus infection. One entry per CDR3 protein, called by TCRdb with MiXCR from the reads. In the table there are some 300,000 distinct CDR3 sequences, around 10% of which are singletons. The sample was PBMCs. Source of these receptors: a human donor in good health (CMV status not recorded). Some clones in this sample may be carry-over from other donors' samples.

This clonotype was seen many times. The rearrangement uses TRBV10-3 and TRBJ2-7; 7 bases are a match to TRBD1. The CDR3 sequence is 12 residues long. The junction had 1 base not matched to a gene; V was cut back by 8 bases and J by 0 bases. The germline gives CDR1 ENHRY, CDR2 SYGVKD. In DNA, the CDR3 is TGTGCCATCCGGGACAGCTCCTACGAGCAGTACGTC. It translates to CAIRDSSYEQYV.

This clonotype was seen at least ten times. The V gene is TRBV6-4, the J gene TRBJ2-3; no firm D call. V was clipped by 7 bases and J by 4 bases, with 9 bases between them. The germline V gene encodes CDR1 MRHNA and CDR2 SNTAGT. The CDR3 covers 12 residues. The CDR3 nucleotides read TGTGCCAGCACCGAGCTTCCAGATACGCAGTATTTT. Its translation: CASTELPDTQYF.

This clonotype was seen many times. CDR3 residues: CAIGLYRAGANVLTF. CDR3 coding DNA: TGTGCCATCGGCTTATACAGGGCTGGGGCCAACGTCCTGACTTTC. This sequence joins TRBV27 and TRBJ2-6; D possibly corresponds to TRBD1 (6 bases). The germline V and J ends were trimmed by 10 bases and 2 bases, with 15 bases remaining between them. The CDR3 covers 15 residues. Germline values: CDR1 MNHEY, CDR2 SMNVEV (reference sequence).

The chain uses TRBV2 and TRBJ2-5; D is tentatively TRBD1 or TRBD2 (6 bases each). The germline V and J ends were trimmed by 6 bases and 2 bases, with 13 bases remaining between them. The CDR3 consists of 14 residues. Germline V lookup: CDR1 SNHLY, CDR2 FYNNEI. CDR3 amino acids: CASRYRGTQETQYF. Here the CDR3 DNA reads TGTGCCAGCAGGTATCGGGGGACACAAGAGACCCAGTACTTC.

This clonotype was detected many times. The rearrangement uses TRBV19 and TRBJ1-5; D might be TRBD1 (6 bases). Trimming took 10 bases from V and 3 from J, leaving 16 bases between them. The CDR3 runs 14 residues. Germline CDR1 LNHDA, CDR2 SQIVND (reference sequence). The CDR3 nucleotides read TGTGCCACTCACCGGGACACCGTCAATCAGCCCCAGCATTTT. Amino acids: CATHRDTVNQPQHF. The entire variable domain, with the rest obtained from reference TRBV19 and TRBJ1-5, is as follows: DGGITQSPKYLFRKEGQNVTLSCEQNLNHDAMYWYRQDPGQGLRLIYYSQIVNDFQKGDIAEGYSVSREKKESFPLTVTSAQKNPTAFYLCATHRDTVNQPQHFGDGTRLSIL.

The gene calls are TRBV29-1 and TRBJ2-5; no clear D gene. Germline assignment: CDR1 SQVTM and CDR2 ANQGSEA. The V gene lost 5 bases and the J gene lost 1 base, with 11 bases spanning the gap. This CDR3 contains 13 residues. The CDR3 nucleotides read TGCAGCGTTAGTCCCGGGTTCCAAGAGACCCAGTACTTC. Translating gives CSVSPGFQETQYF. Variable domain in full (rest from reference TRBV29-1 and TRBJ2-5): SAVISQKPSRDICQRGTSLTIQCQVDSQVTMMFWYRQQPGQSLTLIATANQGSEATYESGFVIDKFPISRPNLTFSTLTVSNMSPEDSSIYLCSVSPGFQETQYFGPGTRLLVL.

This clonotype appeared many times. The chain uses TRBV6-5 and TRBJ2-1; no firm D call. The V gene's germline CDR1 is MNHEY and CDR2 SVGAGI. The V and J ends lost 0 bases and 0 bases respectively, with 6 bases between them. There are 15 residues in the CDR3. CDR3: CASSYSGISYNEQFF. For the CDR3, the DNA is TGTGCCAGCAGTTACTCGGGGATCTCCTACAATGAGCAGTTCTTC.

This clonotype has at least ten counts. This chain links TRBV2 with TRBJ2-5, with 7 bases aligning to TRBD2. The length of the CDR3 is 15 residues. Losses at the gene ends were 6 bases for V and 4 bases for J; bases not matched to a gene: 11. Germline lookup yields CDR1 SNHLY and CDR2 FYNNEI. The CDR3 sequence: CASSEFGRSGETQYF. As DNA, the CDR3 is TGTGCCAGCAGCGAGTTCGGGAGGTCTGGAGAGACCCAGTACTTC.

The chain is built from TRBV29-1 and TRBJ1-5, with 8 bases fitting TRBD1. CDR1 SQVTM and CDR2 ANQGSEA come from the germline V gene. This CDR3 has 15 amino acids. The junction had 8 bases not matched to a gene; V was cut back by 4 bases and J by 3 bases. CDR3 protein: CSVVGQGGINQPQHF. The CDR3 region has the DNA TGCAGCGTTGTAGGACAGGGTGGAATCAATCAGCCCCAGCATTTT.

This clonotype appeared many times. This chain joins TRBV7-9 and TRBJ1-1; D might be TRBD1 (6 bases). The V end was cut by 5 bases, the J end by 12 bases, with 16 bases between. Germline V lookup: CDR1 SEHNR, CDR2 FQNEAQ (reference sequence). The CDR3 is 12 amino acids. CDR3 coding DNA: TGTGCCAGCAGCGTCCAGGGGACTGAGACTTTCTTT. Translation gives CASSVQGTETFF. Full variable domain (outside the CDR3, taken from reference TRBV7-9 and TRBJ1-1): DTGVSQNPRHKITKRGQNVTFRCDPISEHNRLYWYRQTLGQGPEFLTYFQNEAQLEKSRLLSDRFSAERPKGSFSTLEIQRTEQGDSAMYLCASSVQGTETFFGQGTRLTVV.

In its sample, this clonotype was seen many times. As DNA, the CDR3 is TGTGCCAGCAGTGGGACAGGGGGCCTGTTGAAGTACTTC. Translating it yields CASSGTGGLLKYF. This rearrangement joins TRBV2 to TRBJ2-7, with 11 bases identical to TRBD1. Germline V CDR1 and CDR2: SNHLY, FYNNEI. CDR3 size: 13 residues. After removal of 4 bases from V and 11 bases from J, the junction contained 7 bases not matched to a gene. The full variable domain, completed using reference TRBV2 and TRBJ2-7, is EPEVTQTPSHQVTQMGQEVILRCVPISNHLYFYWYRQILGQKVEFLVSFYNNEISEKSEIFDDQFSVERPDGSNFTLKIRSTKLEDSAMYFCASSGTGGLLKYFGPGTRLTVT.

The table lists this clonotype with many counts. This chain links TRBV28 with TRBJ1-2; D is uncertain. Germline loops: CDR1 MDHEN, CDR2 SYDVKM. The V end was cut by 6 bases, the J end by 0 bases, with 8 bases between. The CDR3 is 13 residues long. The CDR3 DNA reads TGTGCCAGCAGACGCGGAGCTAACTATGGCTACACCTTC. Translating it yields CASRRGANYGYTF.

A few counts support this clonotype. This chain joins TRBV20-1 and TRBJ2-3, with D perhaps assigned TRBD1 or TRBD2 (5 bases each). The CDR3 consists of 13 residues. Germline V CDR1 and CDR2: DFQATT, SNEGSKA (reference sequence). The CDR3 spells CSCRGPSTDTQYF. The CDR3 nucleotides are TGCAGCTGCCGGGGACCTAGCACAGATACGCAGTATTTT.

The chain links TRBV3-1 to TRBJ1-6; TRBD1 is a possible D gene (6 bases). The CDR3 covers 13 residues. Germline V gene lookup returns CDR1 LGHDT and CDR2 YNNKEL (reference sequence). Trimming shortened V by 8 bases and J by 7 bases, and 12 bases separated the two germline ends. CDR3 in DNA: TGTGCCAGCGGAACAGGGACCAATTCACCCCTCCACTTT. Translated, it gives CASGTGTNSPLHF.

This chain uses TRBV29-1 with TRBJ2-5; TRBD1 matches at 8 bases. V gave up 3 bases and J gave up 8 bases; unmatched junction bases: 8. This CDR3 contains 13 residues. From germline, CDR1 is SQVTM and CDR2 ANQGSEA. CDR3 nucleotides: TGCAGCGTTGAGAGAGACAGGGGAGAAACCCAGTACTTC. The encoded protein is CSVERDRGETQYF.

At least ten counts were recorded for this clonotype. The chain joins TRBV20-1 to TRBJ1-5, with 7 positions matching TRBD1. The CDR3 spans 16 residues. CDR1 DFQATT and CDR2 SNEGSKA come from the germline V gene (reference sequence). V lost 0 bases, J lost 8 bases, and 13 bases stayed unmatched. This CDR3 reads CSARDSTQGGAKPQHF. CDR3 nucleotides: TGCAGTGCTAGAGATAGCACCCAAGGGGGCGCGAAGCCCCAGCATTTT.

To note about this clonotype: Just one base apart from a much larger clone, this may be a read error. The chain uses TRBV6-6 and TRBJ2-1, with a weak D call TRBD1 (5 bases). Trimming took 8 bases from V and 10 from J, leaving 12 bases between them. This CDR3 has 11 residues. Germline V lookup: CDR1 MNHNY, CDR2 SVGAGI (reference sequence). The CDR3 region is CASGRENEQFF. CDR3 in DNA: TGTGCCAGCGGCAGGGAAAACGAGCAGTTCTTC.

This clonotype was found a few times. The chain carries TRBV6-6 and TRBJ2-3; 7 bases map to TRBD1. Unmatched junction bases numbered 12, after V lost 6 bases and J lost 6 bases. CDR1 and CDR2 (germline): MNHNY, SVGAGI (reference sequence). The CDR3 length is 15 residues. CDR3 in DNA: TGTGCCAGCAGCACGGGACAGACGAGACGGGATACGCAGTATTTT. This gives the protein CASSTGQTRRDTQYF.

V gene TRBV20-1 combines with J gene TRBJ2-2; TRBD1 agrees at 7 bases. Germline V CDR1 and CDR2: DFQATT, SNEGSKA (reference sequence). The CDR3 covers 15 residues. V lost 2 bases to trimming and J lost 5 bases; unmatched junction nucleotides: 8. The DNA of the CDR3 is TGCAGTGCTAGAACAGGGGCTCGGAGGACCGGGGAGCTGTTTTTT. It yields the protein CSARTGARRTGELFF.

There are many counts of this clonotype. V and J are TRBV7-3 and TRBJ2-2, with D unresolved. Looked up from germline, CDR1 is SGHTA and CDR2 is FQGTGA. The ends were cut back, 5 bases at V and 3 bases at J, with 10 bases in the middle. The CDR3 runs 14 residues. The CDR3: CASSPRVHTGELFF. Written as DNA, the CDR3 is TGTGCCAGCAGCCCTAGGGTACACACCGGGGAGCTGTTTTTT. Together with reference TRBV7-3 and TRBJ2-2, the CDR3 gives the full variable domain: GAGVSQTPSNKVTEKGKYVELRCDPISGHTALYWYRQSLGQGPEFLIYFQGTGAADDSGLPNDRFFAVRPEGSVSTLKIQRTERGDSAVYLCASSPRVHTGELFFGEGSRLTVL.

This clonotype was seen repeatedly, ten times or more. This chain's CDR3 is CASSLFRGGGQETQYF. In DNA form, the CDR3 reads TGTGCCAGCAGCTTGTTTCGGGGAGGGGGGCAAGAGACCCAGTACTTC. The V gene is TRBV5-4, the J gene TRBJ2-5, with a weak D call TRBD2 (7 bases). Germline V gene lookup returns CDR1 SGHNT and CDR2 YYREEE (reference sequence). The CDR3 is 16 amino acids. The germline V and J ends were trimmed by 1 base and 2 bases, with 15 bases remaining between them. The whole variable domain, filled in from reference TRBV5-4 and TRBJ2-5, reads ETGVTQSPTHLIKTRGQQVTLRCSSQSGHNTVSWYQQALGQGPQFIFQYYREEENGRGNFPPRFSGLQFPNYSSELNVNALELDDSALYLCASSLFRGGGQETQYFGPGTRLLVL.